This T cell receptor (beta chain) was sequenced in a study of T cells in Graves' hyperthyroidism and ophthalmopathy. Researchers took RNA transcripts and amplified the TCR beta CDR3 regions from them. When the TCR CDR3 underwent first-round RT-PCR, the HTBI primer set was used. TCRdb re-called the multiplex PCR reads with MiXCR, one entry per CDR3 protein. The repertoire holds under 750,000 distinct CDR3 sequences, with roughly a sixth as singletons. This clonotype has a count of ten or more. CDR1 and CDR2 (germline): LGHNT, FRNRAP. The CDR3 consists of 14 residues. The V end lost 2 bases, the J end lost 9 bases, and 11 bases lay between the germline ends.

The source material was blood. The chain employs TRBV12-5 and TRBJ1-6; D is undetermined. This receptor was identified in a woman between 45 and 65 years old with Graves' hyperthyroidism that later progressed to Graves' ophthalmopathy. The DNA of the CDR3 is TGTGCTAGTGGTTTGTTTTTCGGAAGTTCACCCCTCCACTTT. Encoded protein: CASGLFFGSSPLHF.